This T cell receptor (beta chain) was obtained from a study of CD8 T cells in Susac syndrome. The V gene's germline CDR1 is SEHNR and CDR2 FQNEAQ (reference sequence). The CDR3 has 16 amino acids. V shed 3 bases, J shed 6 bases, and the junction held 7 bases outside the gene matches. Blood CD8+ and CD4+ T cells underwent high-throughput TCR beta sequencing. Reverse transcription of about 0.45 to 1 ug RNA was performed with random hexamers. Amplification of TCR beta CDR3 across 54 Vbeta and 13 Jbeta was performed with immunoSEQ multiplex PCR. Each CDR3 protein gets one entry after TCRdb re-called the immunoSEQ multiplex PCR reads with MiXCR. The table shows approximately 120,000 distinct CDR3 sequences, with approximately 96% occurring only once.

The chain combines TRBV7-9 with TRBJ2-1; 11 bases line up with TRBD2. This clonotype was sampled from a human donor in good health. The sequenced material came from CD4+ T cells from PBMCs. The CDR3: CASSFTSGGLGNEQFF. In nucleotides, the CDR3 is TGTGCCAGCAGCTTTACTAGCGGGGGCTTGGGCAATGAGCAGTTCTTC.